This T cell receptor (beta chain) appears in the sequencing data of a study of post-analysis software for immune sequencing data. Each TCR beta cDNA library carried unique molecular identifiers. TCRdb re-derived calls from the PCR reads in MiXCR, one entry per CDR3 protein. The data show 650,000 to 900,000 distinct CDR3 sequences, with 40% to 55% seen just once and approximately 5% held by the top ten. Whole-study findings and limits: The study found TRBV5-6, TRBV5-1 and TRBV20-1 among about 5 TRBV segments more frequent in patients than controls.

Germline V CDR1 and CDR2: DFQATT, SNEGSKA (reference sequence). V was cut by 6 bases and J by 0 bases, with 14 bases left in between. This CDR3 is built from 14 residues. Regarding this clonotype: Its specificity is unknown.

The chain combines TRBV20-1 with TRBJ1-1; weak D call: TRBD1 (5 bases). Sequencing was carried out using blood. The TCR sequence derives from a girl between 5 and 17 years old with multiple sclerosis. CDR3 bases: TGCAGTGCCCCACGGGGCAGGGTGAACACTGAAGCTTTCTTT. It yields the protein CSAPRGRVNTEAFF.